This is a list of T cell receptor beta chains from one sample in a study of chemoradiotherapy in HPV16-positive cancers. The table came from immunoSEQ multiplex PCR; TCRdb's copy has only in-frame clones and leaves some out. The sample lists about 12,000 clones, 60% to 80% occurring once. Sampling took place from a patient who underwent chemoradiotherapy. Receptors originate from a human donor with HPV-associated anogenital cancer. The CDR3 runs from the conserved cysteine through the conserved F or W. Fields, in order: clone size, J gene, D gene, V gene, CDR3 protein, CDR3 DNA. The D gene is left open where the match is weak. A row's size may be missing; if present it is once, few, many or a size class.

NA TRBJ2-2 NA TRBV6-4 CASSAGDTGELFF TGTGCCAGCAGTGCGGGAGACACCGGGGAGCTGTTTTTT
NA TRBJ1-5 NA TRBV28 CASSGQKWGNQPQHF TGTGCCAGCAGCGGACAGAAATGGGGGAATCAGCCCCAGCATTTT
NA TRBJ1-1 TRBD1 TRBV30 CAWSVLGGKFF TGTGCCTGGAGTGTACTAGGGGGCAAATTCTTT
NA TRBJ2-7 NA TRBV6-5 CASSYSGTGSYEQYF TGTGCCAGCAGTTACTCGGGAACGGGATCCTACGAGCAGTACTTC
NA TRBJ1-5 NA TRBV30 CAWSVGSNQPQHF TGTGCCTGGAGTGTTGGAAGCAATCAGCCCCAGCATTTT
NA TRBJ2-6 NA TRBV27 CASSPSGANVLTF TGTGCCAGCAGTCCCTCTGGGGCCAACGTCCTGACTTTC
NA TRBJ1-2 NA TRBV6-6 CASSYSGGHDYGYTF TGTGCCAGCAGTTACTCGGGAGGGCACGACTATGGCTACACCTTC
NA TRBJ2-7 TRBD1 TRBV18 CASSPIRDSYYEQYF TGTGCCAGCTCACCAATCCGGGACAGTTACTACGAGCAGTACTTC
NA TRBJ1-1 TRBD1 TRBV18 CASSPTILRTGVNTEAFF TGTGCCAGCTCACCCACCATTCTCCGGACAGGGGTGAACACTGAAGCTTTCTTT
NA TRBJ2-1 TRBD2 TRBV5-1 CASSGSGRVYNEQFF TGCGCCAGCAGCGGAAGCGGGAGGGTCTACAATGAGCAGTTCTTC
few TRBJ2-5 NA TRBV18 CASSLQGRETQYF TGTGCCAGCTCACTGCAGGGTCGCGAGACCCAGTACTTC
few TRBJ2-5 TRBD1 TRBV7-3 CASSLGQGAKETQYF TGTGCCAGCAGCTTGGGACAGGGGGCGAAAGAGACCCAGTACTTC
NA TRBJ1-5 NA TRBV4-3 CASSQDRSTQPQHF TGCGCCAGCAGCCAAGATCGCAGCACTCAGCCCCAGCATTTT
NA TRBJ2-5 TRBD2 TRBV2 CASSPGTSGQETQYF TGTGCCAGCAGTCCCGGGACTAGCGGCCAAGAGACCCAGTACTTC
NA TRBJ1-4 NA TRBV4-1 CASSQATSNEKLFF TGCGCCAGCAGCCAAGCCACCTCTAATGAAAAACTGTTTTTT
NA TRBJ2-5 NA TRBV18 CASSNQETQYF TGTGCCAGCTCAAACCAAGAGACCCAGTACTTC
NA TRBJ1-2 NA TRBV9 CASSVAGAGRGYTF TGTGCCAGCAGCGTAGCTGGGGCAGGGCGAGGCTACACCTTC
NA TRBJ2-1 NA TRBV29-1 CSVDGGRSYNEQFF TGCAGCGTTGATGGCGGACGCTCCTACAATGAGCAGTTCTTC
NA TRBJ2-3 TRBD1 TRBV5-8 CASSLNAGQGAIDTQYF TGTGCCAGCAGCTTGAACGCGGGACAGGGGGCTATAGATACGCAGTATTTT
NA TRBJ1-2 NA TRBV5-1 CASSSPKNYGYTF TGCGCCAGCAGCTCACCTAAAAACTATGGCTACACCTTC
NA TRBJ2-1 TRBD1 TRBV5-1 CASSLRTGAYNEQFF TGCGCCAGCAGCCTACGGACAGGTGCCTACAATGAGCAGTTCTTC
few TRBJ1-2 NA TRBV28 CASGYGYTF TGTGCCAGCGGTTATGGCTACACCTTC
NA TRBJ2-7 NA TRBV5-1 CASSPRERSYEQYF TGCGCCAGCAGCCCCCGGGAGCGGTCCTACGAGCAGTACTTC
NA TRBJ2-5 NA TRBV5-6 CASRGGTAGTQYF TGTGCCAGCAGGGGAGGTACTGCGGGGACCCAGTACTTC
NA TRBJ1-1 NA TRBV19 CASSTSDRANTEAFF TGTGCCAGTAGTACCTCGGACCGTGCCAACACTGAAGCTTTCTTT
NA TRBJ2-1 TRBD1 TRBV11-2 CASSWGQGAINEQFF TGTGCCAGCAGCTGGGGACAGGGGGCGATCAATGAGCAGTTCTTC
NA TRBJ1-2 TRBD1 TRBV5-1 CASSFGDSNNYGYTF TGCGCCAGCAGCTTTGGGGACAGCAATAACTATGGCTACACCTTC